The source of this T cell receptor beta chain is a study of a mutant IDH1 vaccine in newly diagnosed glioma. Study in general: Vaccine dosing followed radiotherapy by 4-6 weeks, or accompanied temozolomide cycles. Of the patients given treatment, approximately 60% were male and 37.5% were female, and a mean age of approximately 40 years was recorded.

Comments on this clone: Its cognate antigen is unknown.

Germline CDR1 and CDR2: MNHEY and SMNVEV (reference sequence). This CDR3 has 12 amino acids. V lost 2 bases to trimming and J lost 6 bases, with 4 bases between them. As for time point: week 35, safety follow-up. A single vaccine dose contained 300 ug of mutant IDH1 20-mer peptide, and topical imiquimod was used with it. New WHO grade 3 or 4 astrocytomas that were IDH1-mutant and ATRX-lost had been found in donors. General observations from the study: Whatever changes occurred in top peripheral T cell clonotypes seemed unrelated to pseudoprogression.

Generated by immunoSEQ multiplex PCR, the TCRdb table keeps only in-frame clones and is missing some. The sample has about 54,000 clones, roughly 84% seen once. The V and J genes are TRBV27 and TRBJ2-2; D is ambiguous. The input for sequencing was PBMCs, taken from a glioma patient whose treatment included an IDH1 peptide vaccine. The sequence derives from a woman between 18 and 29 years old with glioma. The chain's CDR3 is CASSLNPGELFF. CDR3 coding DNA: TGTGCCAGCAGTTTAAATCCCGGGGAGCTGTTTTTT.